The T cell receptor (beta chain) described here comes from a study of T cells in Graves' hyperthyroidism and ophthalmopathy. The study, taken as a whole, reports: The majority of expanded thyroid clonotypes above 0.001 also appeared in blood. A 13 V-J signature model discriminated ophthalmopathy versus stable hyperthyroidism.

Reasons for excluding patients were uncontrolled infection, other autoimmune disease, pregnancy or lactation. Used for diagnoses were clinical symptoms, serum thyroxine and TRAb, thyroid ultrasound and orbital computed tomography. The V end was cut by 3 bases, the J end by 4 bases, with 10 bases between. The CDR3 has 13 amino acids. Germline-derived CDR1 and CDR2 are MGHDK and SYGVNS. Using RNA transcripts as the source, TCR beta CDR3 regions were amplified. First-round RT-PCR of the TCR CDR3 relied on the HTBI primer set. TCRdb redid the calling of the multiplex PCR reads with MiXCR, one entry per CDR3 protein. The repertoire includes around 540,000 distinct CDR3 sequences, about half of them detected once, and nearly 8.5% sits in the top ten. Remarks on this clonotype: No antigen is known for it.

Source material: peripheral blood or thyroid tissue (not recorded which). The rearrangement joins TRBV25-1 to TRBJ2-7; D uncertain. The TCR comes from a woman under 30 with Graves' hyperthyroidism. This CDR3 reads CASSDPGLYEQYF. CDR3 nucleotide sequence: TGTGCCAGCAGTGATCCTGGGCTTTACGAGCAGTACTTC.